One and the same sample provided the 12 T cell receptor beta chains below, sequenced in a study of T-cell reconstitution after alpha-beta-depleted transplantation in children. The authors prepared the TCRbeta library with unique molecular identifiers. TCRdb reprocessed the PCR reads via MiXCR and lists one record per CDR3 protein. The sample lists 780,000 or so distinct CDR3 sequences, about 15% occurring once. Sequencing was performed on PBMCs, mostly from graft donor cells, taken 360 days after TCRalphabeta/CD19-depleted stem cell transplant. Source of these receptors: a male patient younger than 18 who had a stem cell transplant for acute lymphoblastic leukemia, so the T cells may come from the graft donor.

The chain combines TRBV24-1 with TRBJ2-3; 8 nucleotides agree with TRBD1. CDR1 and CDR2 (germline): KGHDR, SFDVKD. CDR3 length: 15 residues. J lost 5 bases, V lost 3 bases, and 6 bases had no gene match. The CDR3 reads CATSDPTGEGDTQYF. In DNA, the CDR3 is TGTGCCACCAGTGATCCGACAGGGGAAGGAGATACGCAGTATTTT.

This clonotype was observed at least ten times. The CDR3 protein is CASSLIGTSGTDTQYF. As DNA, the CDR3 is TGCGCCAGCAGCTTGATAGGGACTAGCGGCACAGATACGCAGTATTTT. The genes are TRBV5-1 and TRBJ2-3; 10 bases fit TRBD2. Germline V gene sequence: CDR1 SGHRS, CDR2 YFSETQ. Trimming cost V 1 base and J 1 base; bases outside gene matches: 3. The CDR3 has 16 residues.

CDR3: CASSFRASGRNEQYF. For the CDR3, the DNA is TGTGCCAGCAGTTTCAGGGCTAGCGGGAGGAACGAGCAGTACTTC. The V gene is TRBV12-3 or TRBV12-4, the J gene TRBJ2-7; 11 nucleotides align to TRBD2. Germline trimming cut 3 bases from V and 5 bases from J; bases unmatched to any gene: 6. This CDR3 has 15 amino acids.

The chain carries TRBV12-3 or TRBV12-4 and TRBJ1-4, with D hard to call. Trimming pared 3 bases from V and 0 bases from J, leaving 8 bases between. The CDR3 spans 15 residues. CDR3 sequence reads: CASSFGSATNEKLFF. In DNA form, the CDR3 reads TGTGCCAGCAGTTTTGGGAGTGCAACTAATGAAAAACTGTTTTTT.

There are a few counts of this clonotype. CDR3 sequence reads: CSASGTPTDTQYF. As DNA, the CDR3 is TGCAGCGCTAGCGGGACTCCCACAGATACGCAGTATTTT. The V and J genes are TRBV29-1 and TRBJ2-3, with 9 nucleotides matching TRBD2. The junction had 4 bases not matched to a gene; V was cut back by 7 bases and J by 2 bases. This CDR3 comprises 13 residues. Germline V CDR1 and CDR2: SQVTM, ANQGSEA.

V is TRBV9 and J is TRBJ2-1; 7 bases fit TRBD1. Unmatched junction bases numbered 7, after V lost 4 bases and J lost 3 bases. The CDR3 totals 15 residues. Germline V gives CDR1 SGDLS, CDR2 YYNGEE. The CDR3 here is CASSFPTGIYNEQFF. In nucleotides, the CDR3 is TGTGCCAGCAGCTTTCCGACAGGGATCTACAATGAGCAGTTCTTC.

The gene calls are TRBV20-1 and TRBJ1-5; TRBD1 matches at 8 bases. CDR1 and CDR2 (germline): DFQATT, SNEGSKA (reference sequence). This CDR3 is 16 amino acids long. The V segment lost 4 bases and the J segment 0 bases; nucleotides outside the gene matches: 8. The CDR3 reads CSATTDRAYSNQPQHF. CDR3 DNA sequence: TGCAGTGCTACTACGGACAGGGCATATAGCAATCAGCCCCAGCATTTT.

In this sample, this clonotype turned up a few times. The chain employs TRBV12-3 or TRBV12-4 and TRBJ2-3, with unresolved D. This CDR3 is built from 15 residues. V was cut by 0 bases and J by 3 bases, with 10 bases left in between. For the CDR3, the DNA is TGTGCCAGCAGTTTAGCCCCCCAGGCTACAGATACGCAGTATTTT. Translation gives CASSLAPQATDTQYF.

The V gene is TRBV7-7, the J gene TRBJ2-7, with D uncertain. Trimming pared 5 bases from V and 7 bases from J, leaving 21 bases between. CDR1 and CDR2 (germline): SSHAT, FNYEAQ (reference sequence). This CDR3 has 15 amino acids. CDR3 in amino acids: CASSRSGVGTGEQYF. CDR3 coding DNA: TGTGCCAGCAGCCGCAGTGGAGTGGGTACTGGAGAGCAGTACTTC.

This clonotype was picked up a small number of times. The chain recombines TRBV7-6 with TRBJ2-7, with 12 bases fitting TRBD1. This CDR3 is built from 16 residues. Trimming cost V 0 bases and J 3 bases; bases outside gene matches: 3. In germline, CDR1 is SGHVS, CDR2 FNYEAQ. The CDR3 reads CASSLAGTGGFYEQYF. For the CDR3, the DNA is TGTGCCAGCAGCTTAGCCGGGACAGGGGGCTTCTACGAGCAGTACTTC.

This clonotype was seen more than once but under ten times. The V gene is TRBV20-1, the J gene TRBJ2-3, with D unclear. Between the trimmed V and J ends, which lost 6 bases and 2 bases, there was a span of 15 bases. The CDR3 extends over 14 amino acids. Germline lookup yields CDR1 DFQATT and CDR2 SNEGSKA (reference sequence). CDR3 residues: CSAPDGGPTDTQYF. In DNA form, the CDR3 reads TGCAGTGCGCCGGATGGTGGGCCCACAGATACGCAGTATTTT.

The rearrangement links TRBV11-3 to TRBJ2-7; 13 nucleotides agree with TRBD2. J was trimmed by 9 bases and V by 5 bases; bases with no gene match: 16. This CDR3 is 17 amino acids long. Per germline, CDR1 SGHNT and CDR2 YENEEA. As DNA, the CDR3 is TGTGCCAGCAGCCCGACTATGGGGACTAGCGGGATTTATGGGCAGTACTTC. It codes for CASSPTMGTSGIYGQYF.